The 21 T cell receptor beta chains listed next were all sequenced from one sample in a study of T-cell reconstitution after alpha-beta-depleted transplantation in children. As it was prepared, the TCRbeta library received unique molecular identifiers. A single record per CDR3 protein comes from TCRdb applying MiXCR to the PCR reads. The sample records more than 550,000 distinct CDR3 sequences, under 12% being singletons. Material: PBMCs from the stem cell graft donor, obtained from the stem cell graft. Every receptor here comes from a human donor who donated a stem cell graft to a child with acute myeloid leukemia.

The CDR3 reads CATSDYSGQETQYF. CDR3 DNA: TGTGCCACCAGTGATTATTCCGGACAAGAGACCCAGTACTTC. This rearrangement joins TRBV24-1 to TRBJ2-5, with D hard to call. V shed 2 bases and J shed 2 bases, with 8 bases lying between them. This CDR3 comprises 14 residues. Germline-derived CDR1 and CDR2 are KGHDR and SFDVKD.

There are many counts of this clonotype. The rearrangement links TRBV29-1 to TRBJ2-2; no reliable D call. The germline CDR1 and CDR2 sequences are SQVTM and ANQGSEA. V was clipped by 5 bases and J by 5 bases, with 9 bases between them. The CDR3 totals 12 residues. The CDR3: CSVNLRTGELFF. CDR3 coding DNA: TGCAGCGTTAATTTGCGGACCGGGGAGCTGTTTTTT.

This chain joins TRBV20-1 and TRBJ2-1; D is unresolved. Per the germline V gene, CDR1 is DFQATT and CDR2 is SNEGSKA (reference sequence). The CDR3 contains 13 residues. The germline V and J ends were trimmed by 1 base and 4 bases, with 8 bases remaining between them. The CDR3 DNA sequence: TGCAGTGCTAGAGTGCAGGTTTACAATGAGCAGTTCTTC. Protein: CSARVQVYNEQFF.

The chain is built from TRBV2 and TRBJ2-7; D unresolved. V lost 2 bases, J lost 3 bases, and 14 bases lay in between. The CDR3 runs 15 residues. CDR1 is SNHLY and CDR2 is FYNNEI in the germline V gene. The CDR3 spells CASSEPSLGVYEQYF. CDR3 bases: TGTGCCAGCAGTGAACCCTCCCTGGGTGTCTACGAGCAGTACTTC.

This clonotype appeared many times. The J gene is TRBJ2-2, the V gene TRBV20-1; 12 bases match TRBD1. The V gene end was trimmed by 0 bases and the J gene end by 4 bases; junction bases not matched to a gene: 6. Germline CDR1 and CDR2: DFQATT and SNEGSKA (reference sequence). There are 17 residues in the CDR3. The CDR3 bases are TGCAGTGCTAGAGACACGGGACAGGGGGCCCGCACCGGGGAGCTGTTTTTT. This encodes CSARDTGQGARTGELFF.

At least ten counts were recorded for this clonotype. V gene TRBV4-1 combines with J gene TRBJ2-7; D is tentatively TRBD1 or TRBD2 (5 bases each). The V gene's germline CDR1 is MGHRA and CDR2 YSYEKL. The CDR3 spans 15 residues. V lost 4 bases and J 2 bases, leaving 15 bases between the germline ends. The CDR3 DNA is TGCGCCAGCAGCCCGTATGGGCCGGGACCCTACGAGCAGTACTTC. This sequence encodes CASSPYGPGPYEQYF.

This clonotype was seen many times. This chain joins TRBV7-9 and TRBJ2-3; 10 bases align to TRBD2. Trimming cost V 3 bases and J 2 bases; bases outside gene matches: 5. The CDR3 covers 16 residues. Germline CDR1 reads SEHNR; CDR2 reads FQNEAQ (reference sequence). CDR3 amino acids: CASSFAAGGPTDTQYF. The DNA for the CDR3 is TGTGCCAGCAGCTTTGCAGCGGGAGGGCCCACAGATACGCAGTATTTT.

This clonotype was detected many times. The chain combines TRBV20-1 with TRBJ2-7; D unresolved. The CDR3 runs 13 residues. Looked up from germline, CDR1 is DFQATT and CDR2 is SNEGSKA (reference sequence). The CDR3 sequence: CTSYSLLGYEQYF. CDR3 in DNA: TGCACCTCATACAGTCTCCTGGGGTACGAGCAGTACTTC.

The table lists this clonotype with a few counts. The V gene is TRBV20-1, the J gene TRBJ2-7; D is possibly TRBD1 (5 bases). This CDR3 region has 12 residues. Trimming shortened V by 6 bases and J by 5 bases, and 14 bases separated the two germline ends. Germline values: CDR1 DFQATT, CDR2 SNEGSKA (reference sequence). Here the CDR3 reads CSAGSQGDEQYF. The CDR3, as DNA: TGCAGTGCAGGATCCCAAGGGGACGAGCAGTACTTC.

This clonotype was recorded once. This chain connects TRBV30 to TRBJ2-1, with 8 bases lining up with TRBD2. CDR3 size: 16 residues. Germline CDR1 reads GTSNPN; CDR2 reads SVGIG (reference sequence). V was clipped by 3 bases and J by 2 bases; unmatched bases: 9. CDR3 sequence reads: CAWRSPGGAAYNEQFF. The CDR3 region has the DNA TGTGCCTGGAGATCCCCCGGGGGGGCGGCCTACAATGAGCAGTTCTTC.

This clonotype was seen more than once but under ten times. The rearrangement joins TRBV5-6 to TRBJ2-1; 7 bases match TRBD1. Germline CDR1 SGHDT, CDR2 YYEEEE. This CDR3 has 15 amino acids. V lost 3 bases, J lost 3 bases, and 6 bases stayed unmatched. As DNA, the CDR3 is TGTGCCAGCAGCTACAGGGGAGTGGGCTACAATGAGCAGTTCTTC. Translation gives CASSYRGVGYNEQFF.

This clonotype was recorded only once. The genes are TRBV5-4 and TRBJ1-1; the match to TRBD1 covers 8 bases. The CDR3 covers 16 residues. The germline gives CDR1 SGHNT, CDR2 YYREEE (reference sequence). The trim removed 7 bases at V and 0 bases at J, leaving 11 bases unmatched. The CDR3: CASLIRGQRMNTEAFF. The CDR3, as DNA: TGTGCCAGCCTAATCAGGGGGCAACGTATGAACACTGAAGCTTTCTTT.

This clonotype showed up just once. CDR3 in DNA: TGTGCCAGCTCACCAACCAAGGGAGTCAGTGGCTACACCTTC. It translates to CASSPTKGVSGYTF. The rearrangement links TRBV18 to TRBJ1-2; no definite D call. The CDR3 has 14 residues. V was cut by 2 bases and J by 7 bases, with 14 bases left in between. In germline, CDR1 is KGHSH, CDR2 LQKENI.

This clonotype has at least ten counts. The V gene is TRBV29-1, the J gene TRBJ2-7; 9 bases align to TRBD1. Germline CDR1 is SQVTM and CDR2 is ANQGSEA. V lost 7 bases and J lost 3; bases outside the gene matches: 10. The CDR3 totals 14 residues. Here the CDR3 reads CSASPDRGNYEQYF. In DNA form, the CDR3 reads TGCAGCGCCTCCCCGGACAGGGGAAACTACGAGCAGTACTTC.

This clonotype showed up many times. In nucleotides, the CDR3 is TGTGCCAGCACCTCCGGGACTAGCGGGACTAGCTCCTACAATGAGCAGTTCTTC. Residues: CASTSGTSGTSSYNEQFF. The chain is built from TRBV12-3 or TRBV12-4 and TRBJ2-1, with 13 bases lining up with TRBD2. The CDR3 runs 18 residues. With 7 bases clipped from V and 0 bases from J, the junction kept 9 bases outside the gene matches.

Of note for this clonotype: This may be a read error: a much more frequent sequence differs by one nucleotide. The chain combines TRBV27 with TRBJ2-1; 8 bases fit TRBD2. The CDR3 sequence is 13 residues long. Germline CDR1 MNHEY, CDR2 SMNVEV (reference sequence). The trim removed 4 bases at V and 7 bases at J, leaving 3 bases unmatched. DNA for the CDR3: TGTGCCAGCAGTTGGACTAGCACAAATGAGCAGTTCTTC. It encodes CASSWTSTNEQFF.

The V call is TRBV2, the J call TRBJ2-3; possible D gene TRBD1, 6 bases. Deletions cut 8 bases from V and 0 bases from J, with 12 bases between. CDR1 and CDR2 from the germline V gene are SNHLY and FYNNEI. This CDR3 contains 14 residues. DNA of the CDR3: TGTGCCAGCGGTGGGACACCTAGCACAGATACGCAGTATTTT. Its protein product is CASGGTPSTDTQYF.

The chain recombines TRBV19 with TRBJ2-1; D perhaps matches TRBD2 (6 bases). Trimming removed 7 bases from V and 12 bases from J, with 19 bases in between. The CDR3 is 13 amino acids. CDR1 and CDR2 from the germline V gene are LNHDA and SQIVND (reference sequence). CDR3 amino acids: CASKGAGTGMQFF. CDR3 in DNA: TGTGCCAGTAAAGGGGCGGGAACGGGGATGCAGTTCTTC.

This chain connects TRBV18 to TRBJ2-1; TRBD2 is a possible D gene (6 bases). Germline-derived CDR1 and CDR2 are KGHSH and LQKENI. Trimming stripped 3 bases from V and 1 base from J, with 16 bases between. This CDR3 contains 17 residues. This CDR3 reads CASSPSTLGGSYNEQFF. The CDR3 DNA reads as TGTGCCAGCTCACCGTCTACCCTGGGGGGATCCTACAATGAGCAGTTCTTC.

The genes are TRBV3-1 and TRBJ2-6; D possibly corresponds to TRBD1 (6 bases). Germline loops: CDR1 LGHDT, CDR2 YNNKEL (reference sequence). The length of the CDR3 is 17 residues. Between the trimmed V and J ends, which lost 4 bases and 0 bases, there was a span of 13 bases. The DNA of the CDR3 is TGTGCCAGCAGCCTAAGAACACAGGGCTCTGGGGCCAACGTCCTGACTTTC. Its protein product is CASSLRTQGSGANVLTF.

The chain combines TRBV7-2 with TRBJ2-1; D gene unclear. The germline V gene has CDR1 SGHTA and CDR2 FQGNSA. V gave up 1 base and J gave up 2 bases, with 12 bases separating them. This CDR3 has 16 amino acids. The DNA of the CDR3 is TGTGCCAGCAGCTTAGAGGGCTCCCTAGCCTACAATGAGCAGTTCTTC. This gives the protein CASSLEGSLAYNEQFF.